The subject of this entry is one TCR beta chain. The target antigen is unknown. Method: immunoSEQ multiplex PCR; TCRdb's copy keeps in-frame clones and lacks some. The sample carries about 72,000 clones, 70% to 85% recorded once. This sample was taken from a study of early stage breast cancer tumors. Whole-study context: Most invasive tumors, about 70% of the 16, were ER+/PR+/HER2-.

Germline CDR1 MGHRA, CDR2 YSYEKL. The V end was cut by 1 base, the J end by 8 bases, with 11 bases between. CDR3 length equals 13 residues. General study results and limits: Tumor and normal breast were distinguished via blood comparison in 14 of 16 patients. Most shared enriched TCRB sequences were commonly generated ones. Compared with adjacent normal breast tissue, tumors showed 2 to 3-fold greater T cell density and higher clonality.

The chain has TRBV4-1 and TRBJ1-1; tentatively, D is TRBD1 (5 bases). This receptor was obtained from a person aged 55 to 75 with breast cancer. The sample taken for sequencing was blood. CDR3 bases: TGCGCCAGCAGCCAAGGGGGGACCCAAGAAGCTTTCTTT. Translating it yields CASSQGGTQEAFF.